This T cell receptor beta chain was recovered during a study of shared clonotypes between healthy human individuals. Germline V gene lookup returns CDR1 SGHRS and CDR2 YFSETQ. The CDR3 contains 18 residues. Trimming cost V 0 bases and J 5 bases; bases outside gene matches: 11. Assay: immunoSEQ multiplex PCR; the TCRdb copy retains only in-frame clones and omits some. In the table there are 1.6 million or so clones, roughly 98.5% of which are singletons. This receptor was identified in a man between 25 and 39 years old in good health. The sample taken for sequencing was naive CD4+ T cells sorted from blood. Subset denoted: CD45RA+ positively selected. The V call is TRBV5-1, the J call TRBJ2-1; 10 bases align to TRBD2. CDR3 DNA: TGCGCCAGCAGCTTGGTAGGGCTAGCGGGGGCCTCAGACAATGAGCAGTTCTTC. Its protein is CASSLVGLAGASDNEQFF.